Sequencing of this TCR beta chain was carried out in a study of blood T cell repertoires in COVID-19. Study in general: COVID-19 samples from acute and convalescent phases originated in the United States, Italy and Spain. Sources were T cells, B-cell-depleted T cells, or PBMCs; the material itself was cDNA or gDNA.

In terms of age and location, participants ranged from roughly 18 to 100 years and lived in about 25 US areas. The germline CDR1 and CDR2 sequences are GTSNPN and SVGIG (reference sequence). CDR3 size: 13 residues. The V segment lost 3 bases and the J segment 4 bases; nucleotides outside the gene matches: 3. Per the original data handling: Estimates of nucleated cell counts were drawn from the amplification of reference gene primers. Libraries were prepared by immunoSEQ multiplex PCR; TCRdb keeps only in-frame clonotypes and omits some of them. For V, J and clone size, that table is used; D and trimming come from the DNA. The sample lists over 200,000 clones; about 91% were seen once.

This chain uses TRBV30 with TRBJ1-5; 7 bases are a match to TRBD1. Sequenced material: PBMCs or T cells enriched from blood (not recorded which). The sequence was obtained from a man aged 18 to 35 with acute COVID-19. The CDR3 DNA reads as TGTGCCTGGAGCCAGGGGGGAAATCAGCCCCAGCATTTT. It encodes CAWSQGGNQPQHF.